A single TCR beta chain is shown here with its context. Its antigen remains unknown. Sequenced by immunoSEQ multiplex PCR; TCRdb stores in-frame clones only, minus some. Altogether roughly 150,000 clones are present, about nine tenths being singletons, with the ten largest covering around 1.3%. This sample is part of a study of T cell responses to AZD1222 COVID-19 vaccine. Study-wide results and caveats: The donor cohort was predominantly white British with a female majority, and clonal diversity may have been underestimated. Spike-specific TCR depth and breadth grew after two AZD1222 doses. Seropositive status at baseline applied to only a handful of AZD1222 recipients.

Germline values: CDR1 LGHNA, CDR2 YNFKEQ. The CDR3 covers 17 residues. V was cut by 1 base and J by 4 bases, with 16 bases left in between. The origin of this receptor is an adult in good health. The sequencing used peripheral blood, collected on day 0 of AZD1222 vaccination. The V call is TRBV4-2, the J call TRBJ2-2; D possibly corresponds to TRBD1 (5 bases). CDR3 sequence: CASSQVPNTGRTGELFF. CDR3 nucleotide sequence: TGTGCCAGCAGCCAAGTGCCAAACACAGGACGCACCGGGGAGCTGTTTTTT.